A single sample is the source of the 17 T cell receptor beta chains below, sequenced in a study of long-term antiretroviral therapy in people with HIV. They ran version v3.0 of the immunoSEQ assay at survey level. Sequencing was performed with immunoSEQ multiplex PCR; in TCRdb, only in-frame clones are kept and a portion is missing. The sample holds 35,000 to 40,000 clones; 70% to 90% are singletons and the top ten take roughly 10%. The material was unsorted PBMCs, obtained 2.2 years after starting antiretroviral therapy. The source of these receptors is a man younger than 35 with HIV.

This rearrangement joins TRBV9 to TRBJ2-3; D ambiguous. The CDR3 is 14 amino acids. From germline, CDR1 is SGDLS and CDR2 YYNGEE. The V gene lost 4 bases and the J gene lost 4 bases, with 13 bases spanning the gap. CDR3 sequence reads: CASSPTVAPDTQYF. Written as DNA, the CDR3 is TGTGCCAGCAGCCCCACGGTAGCCCCAGATACGCAGTATTTT. Drawing the rest from reference TRBV9 and TRBJ2-3, the complete variable domain is DSGVTQTPKHLITATGQRVTLRCSPRSGDLSVYWYQQSLDQGLQFLIQYYNGEERAKGNILERFSAQQFPDLHSELNLSSLELGDSALYFCASSPTVAPDTQYFGPGTRLTVL.

This sequence joins TRBV30 and TRBJ2-7, with a possible D match to TRBD1 (5 bases). This CDR3 has 13 residues. Germline assignment: CDR1 GTSNPN and CDR2 SVGIG (reference sequence). Trimming removed 0 bases from V and 1 base from J, with 7 bases in between. The CDR3 sequence is CAWSVGASYEQYF. The CDR3 DNA follows: TGTGCCTGGAGTGTTGGGGCGTCCTACGAGCAGTACTTC.

This clone was observed once. This chain uses TRBV7-6 with TRBJ1-2, with D possibly being TRBD1 (5 bases). V lost 3 bases and J 5 bases, leaving 13 bases between the germline ends. Germline CDR1 and CDR2: SGHVS and FNYEAQ. The CDR3 extends over 14 amino acids. The CDR3: CASSFLTGLYGYTF. Written as DNA, the CDR3 is TGTGCCAGCAGCTTCCTCACAGGACTGTATGGCTACACCTTC.

The J gene is TRBJ1-2, the V gene TRBV30; 7 nucleotides line up with TRBD1. CDR3 length equals 12 residues. V trimming: 5 bases; J trimming: 4 bases; junction bases outside the gene matches: 4. CDR1 and CDR2 (germline): GTSNPN, SVGIG (reference sequence). For the CDR3, the DNA is TGTGCCTGGTGGACAGGAGCCTATGGCTACACCTTC. Amino acid sequence: CAWWTGAYGYTF.

This chain joins TRBV5-1 and TRBJ2-5; 7 nucleotides line up with TRBD2. Germline lookup yields CDR1 SGHRS and CDR2 YFSETQ. Trimming at V came to 1 base and at J to 5 bases, leaving 5 bases not matched to a gene. The CDR3 length is 14 residues. The CDR3: CASSLLAEGETQYF. CDR3 coding DNA: TGCGCCAGCAGCTTGCTAGCGGAGGGGGAGACCCAGTACTTC.

The chain's CDR3 is CASSIGPRNQPQHF. The CDR3, as DNA: TGTGCCAGTAGTATAGGGCCGCGCAATCAGCCCCAGCATTTT. This chain uses TRBV19 with TRBJ1-5; D is undetermined. Trimming removed 1 base from V and 2 bases from J, with 6 bases in between. Germline V gene sequence: CDR1 LNHDA, CDR2 SQIVND (reference sequence). The CDR3 is made up of 14 amino acids.

The gene calls are TRBV27 and TRBJ2-7; D may be TRBD1 or TRBD2 (5 bases each). Trimming left V 3 bases short and J 3 bases short, with 9 bases between. Germline V gene lookup returns CDR1 MNHEY and CDR2 SMNVEV (reference sequence). The CDR3 has 13 amino acids. The CDR3 loop is CASSLGVDYEQYF. The CDR3 nucleotides are TGTGCCAGCAGTTTGGGGGTGGACTACGAGCAGTACTTC.

This clone came up a few times. The chain carries TRBV10-2 and TRBJ1-5; 8 nucleotides match TRBD1. This CDR3 is built from 13 residues. CDR1 WSHSY and CDR2 SAAADI come from the germline V gene. J lost 7 bases, V lost 10 bases, and 9 bases had no gene match. CDR3 residues: CATSSGQGQPQHF. As DNA, the CDR3 is TGCGCCACCTCGAGTGGACAGGGCCAGCCCCAGCATTTT.

The CDR3 sequence is CASSEGNRLEQYF. CDR3 sequence (DNA): TGTGCCAGCAGTGAAGGAAACAGACTCGAGCAGTACTTC. This sequence joins TRBV2 and TRBJ2-7, with unresolved D. Trimming took off 1 base at V and 6 bases at J, with 10 bases between the two ends. This CDR3 region has 13 residues. Germline loops: CDR1 SNHLY, CDR2 FYNNEI.

This clone rates as medium-sized. The V gene is TRBV19, the J gene TRBJ2-1, with 7 bases aligning to TRBD2. The CDR3 contains 15 residues. The trim removed 10 bases at V and 0 bases at J, leaving 9 bases unmatched. From germline, CDR1 is LNHDA and CDR2 SQIVND (reference sequence). For the CDR3, the DNA is TGTGCCACAACTCTTGGCGGGGGCTCCTACAATGAGCAGTTCTTC. Amino acid sequence: CATTLGGGSYNEQFF.

The J gene is TRBJ2-6, the V gene TRBV5-6; D is unclear. CDR1 and CDR2 (germline): SGHDT, YYEEEE. V shed 0 bases and J shed 0 bases, with 7 bases lying between them. The CDR3 is made up of 16 amino acids. The CDR3: CASSLDSGSGANVLTF. CDR3 DNA: TGTGCCAGCAGCTTGGATTCCGGCTCTGGGGCCAACGTCCTGACTTTC.

This clone was detected only once. The chain has TRBV18 and TRBJ2-7, with a possible D match to TRBD2 (7 bases). The germline V and J ends were trimmed by 4 bases and 0 bases, with 13 bases remaining between them. The CDR3 is made up of 15 amino acids. Germline values: CDR1 KGHSH, CDR2 LQKENI. The CDR3 reads CASSREGGSSYEQYF. CDR3 nucleotides: TGTGCCAGCTCACGGGAGGGGGGAAGCTCCTACGAGCAGTACTTC.

The rearrangement joins TRBV5-1 to TRBJ2-7; 8 bases are shared with TRBD2. From germline, CDR1 is SGHRS and CDR2 YFSETQ. Trimming removed 0 bases from V and 6 bases from J; junction bases left unmatched: 11. The CDR3 has 16 residues. This CDR3 is CASSLELPGGPPEQYF. The CDR3 DNA is TGCGCCAGCAGCTTGGAGTTGCCGGGAGGGCCTCCCGAGCAGTACTTC.

The rearrangement uses TRBV2 and TRBJ2-5; D is unclear. The V and J ends lost 4 bases and 2 bases respectively, with 20 bases between them. The CDR3 is 17 residues long. Per the germline V gene, CDR1 is SNHLY and CDR2 is FYNNEI. CDR3 DNA sequence: TGTGCCAGCAGTGGAAAAGCCCCGTTAAGAAGACAAGAGACCCAGTACTTC. Its protein product is CASSGKAPLRRQETQYF. The entire variable domain, with the rest obtained from reference TRBV2 and TRBJ2-5, is as follows: EPEVTQTPSHQVTQMGQEVILRCVPISNHLYFYWYRQILGQKVEFLVSFYNNEISEKSEIFDDQFSVERPDGSNFTLKIRSTKLEDSAMYFCASSGKAPLRRQETQYFGPGTRLLVL.

V is TRBV7-3 and J is TRBJ1-4; TRBD1 agrees at 7 bases. Trimming took 5 bases from V and 2 from J; bases not matched to a gene: 5. Germline CDR1 and CDR2: SGHTA and FQGTGA. The CDR3 length is 15 residues. The chain's CDR3 is CASSVGQVTNEKLFF. The CDR3 coding sequence is TGTGCCAGCAGCGTAGGACAGGTCACTAATGAAAAACTGTTTTTT.

The rearrangement links TRBV5-1 to TRBJ1-5, with D hard to call. From germline, CDR1 is SGHRS and CDR2 YFSETQ. Trimming removed 2 bases at V and 4 bases at J, with 16 bases between. The CDR3 has 16 residues. CDR3 sequence (DNA): TGCGCCAGCAGCTTTATAGAGAAAGGAGATAATCAGCCCCAGCATTTT. Its protein is CASSFIEKGDNQPQHF.

This chain links TRBV15 with TRBJ2-1; D call uncertain. The CDR3 contains 13 residues. CDR1 is LNHNV and CDR2 is YYDKDF in the germline V gene (reference sequence). Trimming cost V 3 bases and J 5 bases, with 8 bases left between them. The chain's CDR3 is CATSRDLDNEQFF. CDR3 DNA sequence: TGTGCCACCAGCAGGGACCTCGACAATGAGCAGTTCTTC. The complete variable domain, with remaining parts taken from reference TRBV15 and TRBJ2-1, reads DAMVIQNPRYQVTQFGKPVTLSCSQTLNHNVMYWYQQKSSQAPKLLFHYYDKDFNNEADTPDNFQSRRPNTSFCFLDIRSPGLGDTAMYLCATSRDLDNEQFFGPGTRLTVL.